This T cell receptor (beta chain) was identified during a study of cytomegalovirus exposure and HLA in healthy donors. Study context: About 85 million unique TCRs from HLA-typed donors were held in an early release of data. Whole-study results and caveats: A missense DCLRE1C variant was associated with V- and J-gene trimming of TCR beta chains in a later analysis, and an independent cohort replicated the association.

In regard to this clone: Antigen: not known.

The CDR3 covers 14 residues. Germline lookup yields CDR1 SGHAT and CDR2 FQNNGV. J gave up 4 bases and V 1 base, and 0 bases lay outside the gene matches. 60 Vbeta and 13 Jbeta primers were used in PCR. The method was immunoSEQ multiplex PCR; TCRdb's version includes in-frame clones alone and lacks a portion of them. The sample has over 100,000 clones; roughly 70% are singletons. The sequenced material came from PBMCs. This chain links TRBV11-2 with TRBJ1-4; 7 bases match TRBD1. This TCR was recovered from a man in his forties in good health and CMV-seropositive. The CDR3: CASSLGDSNEKLFF. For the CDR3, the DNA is TGTGCCAGCAGCTTAGGGGACAGTAATGAAAAACTGTTTTTT.